The rows below give T cell receptor beta chains drawn from one sample of a study of T cell changes during pregnancy in multiple sclerosis. TCRdb's copy holds only in-frame clones and misses some; the assay was immunoSEQ multiplex PCR. The sample lists 80,000 to 95,000 clones, nearly 95% occurring once. The material was peripheral blood, obtained in the second trimester of pregnancy. The receptors derive from a female donor with multiple sclerosis, enrolled in a pregnancy study. Both conserved end residues are part of each CDR3. D genes are given only for firm matches. For some rows the clone size is stated as once, few or many, or as a class when expanded; others skip it.

>TRBJ1-3|14|NA|TRBV4-3|medium-sized
CASSQDRGGNTIYF
TGCGCCAGCAGCCAAGACAGGGGTGGAAACACCATATATTTT
>TRBJ2-1|14|TRBD2|TRBV2|NA
CAILAGSLLNEQFF
TGTGCCATCCTAGCGGGGTCCCTTTTAAATGAGCAGTTCTTC
>TRBJ1-5|13|NA|TRBV27|NA
CASSLGGSQPQHF
TGTGCCAGCAGTCTGGGGGGGAGTCAGCCCCAGCATTTT
>TRBJ2-7|13|TRBD2|TRBV27|NA
CASRLAASYEQYF
TGTGCCAGCAGACTAGCGGCGTCCTACGAGCAGTACTTC
>TRBJ2-6|16|NA|TRBV7-2|once
CASSSPYPSGANVLTF
TGTGCCAGCAGTTCCCCGTATCCTTCTGGGGCCAACGTCCTGACTTTC
>TRBJ2-1|15|TRBD2|TRBV6-4|NA
CASSRAGGINNEQFF
TGTGCCAGCAGTCGAGCGGGAGGTATAAACAATGAGCAGTTCTTC
>TRBJ1-2|13|NA|TRBV5-1|NA
CASSLQGASGYTF
TGCGCCAGCAGCTTACAGGGTGCATCTGGCTACACCTTC
>TRBJ2-7|14|TRBD1|TRBV11-1|NA
CASSFGTGVYEQYF
TGTGCCAGCAGCTTCGGGACAGGGGTATACGAGCAGTACTTC
>TRBJ2-7|15|TRBD1|TRBV28|NA
CASNSAGTGLYEQYF
TGTGCCAGCAATTCCGCCGGGACAGGGCTCTACGAGCAGTACTTC
>TRBJ2-1|14|NA|TRBV27|NA
CASSSGGLYNEQFF
TGTGCCAGCAGTTCCGGGGGTCTTTACAATGAGCAGTTCTTC
>TRBJ1-1|14|NA|TRBV5-1|NA
CASSFKGQNTEAFF
TGCGCCAGCAGCTTTAAGGGACAGAACACTGAAGCTTTCTTT
>TRBJ1-2|13|NA|TRBV27|NA
CASRSSGDQGYTF
TGTGCCAGCAGGTCATCAGGGGACCAGGGCTACACCTTC
>TRBJ2-7|15|TRBD1|TRBV7-3|once
CASSLKGTGSYEQYF
TGTGCCAGCAGCTTAAAGGGGACAGGATCCTACGAGCAGTACTTC
>TRBJ1-1|14|NA|TRBV4-2|NA
CASSQVGGHTEAFF
TGTGCCAGCAGCCAAGTTGGGGGCCACACTGAAGCTTTCTTT
>TRBJ2-1|13|TRBD1|TRBV2|NA
CASGWGQYNEQFF
TGTGCCAGCGGGTGGGGACAGTACAATGAGCAGTTCTTC